The sequence of this TCR beta chain was determined in a study of technical replicates of blood from several donors. J gave up 3 bases and V 5 bases, and 8 bases lay outside the gene matches. The CDR3 totals 16 residues. Germline-derived CDR1 and CDR2 are SEHNR and FQNEAQ (reference sequence). This table comes from immunoSEQ multiplex PCR, and its TCRdb copy is limited to in-frame clones, with some not included. The sample contains some 83,000 clones, more than 85% of which appear only once. Sequenced sample: T cells isolated from PBMCs. The chain recombines TRBV7-9 with TRBJ1-3, with TRBD1 matching 9 bases. This receptor was identified in a human donor in good health. The CDR3 DNA reads as TGTGCCAGCAGCCACACAGGGGGCCGAAGTGGAAACACCATATATTTT. This gives the protein CASSHTGGRSGNTIYF.